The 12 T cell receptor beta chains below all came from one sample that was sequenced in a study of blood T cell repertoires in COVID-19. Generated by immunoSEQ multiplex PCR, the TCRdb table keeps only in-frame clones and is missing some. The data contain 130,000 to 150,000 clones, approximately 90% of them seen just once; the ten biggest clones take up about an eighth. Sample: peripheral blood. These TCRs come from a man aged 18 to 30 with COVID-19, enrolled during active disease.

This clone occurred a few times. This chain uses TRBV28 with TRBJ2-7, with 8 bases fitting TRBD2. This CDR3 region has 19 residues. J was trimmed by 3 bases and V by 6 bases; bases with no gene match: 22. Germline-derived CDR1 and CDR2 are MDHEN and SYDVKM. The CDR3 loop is CASSQSTGAGTRPLYEQYF. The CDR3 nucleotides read TGTGCCAGCAGCCAATCCACTGGAGCCGGGACTAGACCCCTCTACGAGCAGTACTTC. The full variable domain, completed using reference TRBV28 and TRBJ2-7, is DVKVTQSSRYLVKRTGEKVFLECVQDMDHENMFWYRQDPGLGLRLIYFSYDVKMKEKGDIPEGYSVSREKKERFSLILESASTNQTSMYLCASSQSTGAGTRPLYEQYFGPGTRLTVT.

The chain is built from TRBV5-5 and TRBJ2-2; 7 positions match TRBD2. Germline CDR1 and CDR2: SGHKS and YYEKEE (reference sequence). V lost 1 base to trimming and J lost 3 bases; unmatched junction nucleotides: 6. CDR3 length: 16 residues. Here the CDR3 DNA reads TGTGCCAGCAGCTTGCCCAGCGGGATAGACACCGGGGAGCTGTTTTTT. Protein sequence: CASSLPSGIDTGELFF.

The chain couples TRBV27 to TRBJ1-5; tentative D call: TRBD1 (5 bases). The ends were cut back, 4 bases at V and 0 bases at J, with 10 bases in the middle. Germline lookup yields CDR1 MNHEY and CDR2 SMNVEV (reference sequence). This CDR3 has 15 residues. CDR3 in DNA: TGTGCCAGCAGTTGGGGACTTAATAGCAATCAGCCCCAGCATTTT. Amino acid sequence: CASSWGLNSNQPQHF.

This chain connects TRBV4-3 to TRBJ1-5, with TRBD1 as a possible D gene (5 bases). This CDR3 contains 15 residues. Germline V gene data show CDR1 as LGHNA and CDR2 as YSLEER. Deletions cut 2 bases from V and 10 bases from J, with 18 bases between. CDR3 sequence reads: CASSQNPAGLEPQHF. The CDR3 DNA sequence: TGCGCCAGCAGCCAAAACCCCGCGGGGCTTGAACCCCAGCATTTT.

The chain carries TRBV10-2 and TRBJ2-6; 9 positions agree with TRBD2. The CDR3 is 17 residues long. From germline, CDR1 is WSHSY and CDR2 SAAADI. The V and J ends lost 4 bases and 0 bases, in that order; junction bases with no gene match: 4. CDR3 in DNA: TGCGCCAGCAGTGCTACTAGCGGGCTCTCTGGGGCCAACGTCCTGACTTTC. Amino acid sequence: CASSATSGLSGANVLTF.

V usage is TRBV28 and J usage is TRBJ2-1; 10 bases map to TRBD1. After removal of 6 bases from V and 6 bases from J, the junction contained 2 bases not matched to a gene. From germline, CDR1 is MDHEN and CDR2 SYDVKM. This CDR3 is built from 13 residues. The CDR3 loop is CASRWDRGNEQFF. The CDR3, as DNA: TGTGCCAGCAGGTGGGACAGGGGCAATGAGCAGTTCTTC.

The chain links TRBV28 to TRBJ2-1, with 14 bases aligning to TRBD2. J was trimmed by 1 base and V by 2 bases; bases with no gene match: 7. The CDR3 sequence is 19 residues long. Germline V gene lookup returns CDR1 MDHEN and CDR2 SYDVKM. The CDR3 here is CASSLPGLAGVRSYNEQFF. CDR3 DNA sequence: TGTGCCAGCAGTTTACCGGGACTAGCGGGAGTAAGGTCCTACAATGAGCAGTTCTTC.

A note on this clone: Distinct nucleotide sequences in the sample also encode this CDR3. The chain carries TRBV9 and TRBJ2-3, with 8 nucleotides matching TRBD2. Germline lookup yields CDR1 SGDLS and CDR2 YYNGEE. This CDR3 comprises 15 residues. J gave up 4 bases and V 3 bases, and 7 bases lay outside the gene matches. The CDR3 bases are TGTGCCAGCAGCGGAAGCGGGAGAGGCGCAGATACGCAGTATTTT. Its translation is CASSGSGRGADTQYF.

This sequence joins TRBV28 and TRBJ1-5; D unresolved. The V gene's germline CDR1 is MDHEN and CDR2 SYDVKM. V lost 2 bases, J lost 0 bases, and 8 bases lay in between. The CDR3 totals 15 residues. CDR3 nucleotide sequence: TGTGCCAGCAGTTTAAACTTTTATAGCAATCAGCCCCAGCATTTT. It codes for CASSLNFYSNQPQHF.

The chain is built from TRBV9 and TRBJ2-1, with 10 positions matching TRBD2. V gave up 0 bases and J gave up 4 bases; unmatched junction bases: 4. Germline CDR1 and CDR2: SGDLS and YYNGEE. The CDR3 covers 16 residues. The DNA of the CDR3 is TGTGCCAGCAGCGTAGGACTAGCGGGTCATTACAATGAGCAGTTCTTC. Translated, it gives CASSVGLAGHYNEQFF.

CDR3 in amino acids: CASSSSGTSLDTQYF. DNA of the CDR3: TGTGCCAGCAGCTCGTCGGGGACTAGCCTAGATACGCAGTATTTT. The rearrangement uses TRBV7-2 and TRBJ2-3, with TRBD2 matching over 9 bases. Losses at the gene ends were 4 bases for V and 5 bases for J; bases not matched to a gene: 7. The germline CDR1 and CDR2 sequences are SGHTA and FQGNSA. The length of the CDR3 is 15 residues.

The CDR3 spells CASSFGQGFADTQYF. In nucleotides, the CDR3 is TGTGCCAGCAGCTTTGGGCAGGGATTTGCCGATACGCAGTATTTT. This chain joins TRBV14 and TRBJ2-3; D possibly corresponds to TRBD1 (5 bases). Trimming removed 5 bases at V and 6 bases at J, with 18 bases between. CDR1 is SGHDN, CDR2 FVKESK, per germline. This CDR3 is built from 15 residues.